A single T cell receptor (beta chain) is shown here with its context. Produced via immunoSEQ multiplex PCR; TCRdb's table is partial and in-frame only. This table holds around 300,000 clones, approximately 88% found once. Looked up from germline, CDR1 is LNHNV and CDR2 is YYDKDF (reference sequence). Trimming cost V 4 bases and J 8 bases, with 21 bases left between them. This CDR3 contains 17 residues. The data belong to a study of blood T cell repertoires in COVID-19. The sequence came from a woman aged 25 to 39 with COVID-19, enrolled during active disease. The rearrangement joins TRBV15 to TRBJ1-6, with D possibly TRBD1 on 5 matching bases. The material sequenced was peripheral blood. The CDR3 spells CATSTWERAGRHSPLHF. The CDR3 DNA reads as TGTGCCACCAGCACTTGGGAGCGGGCAGGGCGGCATTCACCCCTCCACTTT.